The 23 T cell receptor beta chains below all came from one sample that was sequenced in a study of OX40 agonist ivuxolimab in advanced cancers. The protocol was immunoSEQ multiplex PCR, while the TCRdb copy is restricted to in-frame clones and leaves out a portion. The repertoire holds 55,000 to 75,000 clones, with 87% as singletons. The sequencing here drew on CD4+ or CD8+ T cells sorted from blood, taken in a trial of the OX40 agonist ivuxolimab. The receptors were gathered from an adult with an advanced solid tumor such as melanoma, head and neck, liver or kidney cancer.

The rearrangement joins TRBV10-3 to TRBJ2-7; TRBD2 matches 7 bases. The V and J ends lost 10 bases and 3 bases, in that order; junction bases with no gene match: 12. Germline CDR1 ENHRY, CDR2 SYGVKD. The CDR3 has 14 residues. The CDR3 sequence: CANRRGLADYEQYF. Written as DNA, the CDR3 is TGTGCCAATAGGCGGGGTCTAGCGGACTACGAGCAGTACTTC.

This rearrangement joins TRBV6-5 to TRBJ1-2; D not resolved. Germline values: CDR1 MNHEY, CDR2 SVGAGI. The CDR3 has 15 residues. V was cut by 6 bases and J by 0 bases, with 14 bases left in between. The CDR3 is CASRGGFFSNYGYTF. Here the CDR3 DNA reads TGTGCCAGCAGGGGAGGGTTTTTCTCTAACTATGGCTACACCTTC.

This clone was seen once. The chain employs TRBV4-3 and TRBJ2-1, with D possibly matching TRBD2 (6 bases). Germline values: CDR1 LGHNA, CDR2 YSLEER. This CDR3 has 15 amino acids. Trimming took off 0 bases at V and 3 bases at J, with 9 bases between the two ends. The CDR3 region has the DNA TGCGCCAGCAGCCAAGATGGGCGGGACTACAATGAGCAGTTCTTC. Protein: CASSQDGRDYNEQFF.

V is TRBV5-1 and J is TRBJ2-2, with 14 bases that match TRBD2. The CDR3 runs to 19 residues. V trimming: 0 bases; J trimming: 0 bases; junction bases outside the gene matches: 4. The germline V gene encodes CDR1 SGHRS and CDR2 YFSETQ. The chain's CDR3 is CASSLAGTSGSANTGELFF. CDR3 sequence (DNA): TGCGCCAGCAGCTTGGCCGGGACTAGCGGGAGCGCGAACACCGGGGAGCTGTTTTTT.

The V and J genes are TRBV28 and TRBJ1-5, with D possibly being TRBD1 (6 bases). The CDR3 is 15 residues long. From germline, CDR1 is MDHEN and CDR2 SYDVKM. V was pared by 3 bases and J by 1 base, with 10 bases between. CDR3 loop: CASSLVRGSNQPQHF. CDR3 DNA sequence: TGTGCCAGCAGTTTGGTCAGGGGAAGCAATCAGCCCCAGCATTTT.

This chain uses TRBV2 with TRBJ1-2, with D possibly TRBD1 on 5 matching bases. This CDR3 has 11 residues. CDR1 SNHLY and CDR2 FYNNEI come from the germline V gene. V shed 6 bases and J shed 5 bases, with 7 bases lying between them. The CDR3 nucleotides read TGTGCCAGCAGCTCAGGGTATGGCTACACCTTC. It is translated as CASSSGYGYTF.

In this sample, this clone turned up a few times. This chain connects TRBV25-1 to TRBJ1-2, with 7 nucleotides matching TRBD1. Germline CDR1 reads MGHDK; CDR2 reads SYGVNS. V lost 5 bases and J lost 7; bases outside the gene matches: 7. This CDR3 region has 13 residues. The DNA of the CDR3 is TGTGCCAGCAGTAGAGAGGGGGCGCGTGGCTACACCTTC. As protein: CASSREGARGYTF.

The rearrangement links TRBV18 to TRBJ2-1; TRBD2 agrees at 13 bases. The CDR3 runs to 18 residues. Trimming took 3 bases from V and 2 from J; bases not matched to a gene: 7. Germline V lookup: CDR1 KGHSH, CDR2 LQKENI. The CDR3 loop is CASSPAGTSGAAYNEQFF. CDR3 nucleotides: TGTGCCAGCTCACCGGCCGGGACTAGCGGGGCCGCCTACAATGAGCAGTTCTTC.

The chain links TRBV4-1 to TRBJ1-3; 8 nucleotides agree with TRBD1. Germline V CDR1 and CDR2: MGHRA, YSYEKL. The CDR3 consists of 16 residues. V shed 1 base, J shed 7 bases, and the junction held 9 bases outside the gene matches. DNA for the CDR3: TGCGCCAGCAGCCAAGGGCGCGCGACAGGGGCGAACACCATATATTTT. Protein product: CASSQGRATGANTIYF.

The CDR3 DNA follows: TGTGCCAGCAGTTTTACTAGCGGGGGACTAGGTGGCTACGAGCAGTACTTC. Its translation is CASSFTSGGLGGYEQYF. This chain links TRBV2 with TRBJ2-7; 11 bases match TRBD2. V was pared by 5 bases and J by 3 bases, with 12 bases of the junction left unmatched. The germline V gene encodes CDR1 SNHLY and CDR2 FYNNEI. The CDR3 contains 17 residues.

V gene TRBV18 combines with J gene TRBJ2-7; D uncertain. Trimming shortened V by 3 bases and J by 1 base, and 7 bases separated the two germline ends. The CDR3 has 13 amino acids. Germline CDR1 KGHSH, CDR2 LQKENI. The CDR3 here is CASSPVPSYEQYF. The CDR3 DNA sequence: TGTGCCAGCTCACCGGTTCCTTCCTACGAGCAGTACTTC. The full variable domain, with the rest looked up from reference TRBV18 and TRBJ2-7, is NAGVMQNPRHLVRRRGQEARLRCSPMKGHSHVYWYRQLPEEGLKFMVYLQKENIIDESGMPKERFSAEFPKEGPSILRIQQVVRGDSAAYFCASSPVPSYEQYFGPGTRLTVT.

J is TRBJ2-7 and V is TRBV5-1; D gene uncertain. The V gene lost 2 bases and the J gene lost 4 bases, with 13 bases spanning the gap. Germline CDR1 reads SGHRS; CDR2 reads YFSETQ. The CDR3 is made up of 14 amino acids. The CDR3, as DNA: TGCGCCAGCAGCTTCCAAGCTCCCGGTTACGAGCAGTACTTC. It codes for CASSFQAPGYEQYF.

The J gene is TRBJ2-1, the V gene TRBV18; D not resolved. Germline V gene data show CDR1 as KGHSH and CDR2 as LQKENI. There are 15 residues in the CDR3. V shed 0 bases and J shed 1 base, with 7 bases lying between them. The CDR3, as DNA: TGTGCCAGCTCACCACCTGGCAGGTCCTACAATGAGCAGTTCTTC. It encodes CASSPPGRSYNEQFF.

The J gene is TRBJ2-7, the V gene TRBV11-1; 8 nucleotides agree with TRBD1. Germline assignment: CDR1 SGHAT and CDR2 FQDESV (reference sequence). The CDR3 is 16 amino acids. V was clipped by 0 bases and J by 0 bases; unmatched bases: 4. For the CDR3, the DNA is TGTGCCAGCAGCTTAGCCGGACAGGGAGGCTCCTACGAGCAGTACTTC. It specifies CASSLAGQGGSYEQYF.

CDR3 loop: CASSFLFSSYEQYF. CDR3 DNA: TGTGCCAGCAGCTTTCTCTTTAGCTCCTACGAGCAGTACTTC. The J gene is TRBJ2-7, the V gene TRBV5-5; D not certain. CDR3 size: 14 residues. V was cut by 2 bases and J by 0 bases, with 9 bases left in between. Per germline, CDR1 SGHKS and CDR2 YYEKEE (reference sequence).

This clone was found once. The V and J genes are TRBV5-4 and TRBJ2-5; TRBD2 agrees at 7 bases. V lost 0 bases to trimming and J lost 9 bases; unmatched junction nucleotides: 8. Germline V gene data show CDR1 as SGHNT and CDR2 as YYREEE (reference sequence). CDR3 size: 14 residues. This CDR3 reads CASSLALADKSQYF. CDR3 DNA: TGTGCCAGCAGCTTGGCCCTAGCGGACAAGTCCCAGTACTTC.

The V gene is TRBV6-5, the J gene TRBJ1-5; 8 bases map to TRBD1. V gave up 6 bases and J gave up 7 bases; unmatched junction bases: 8. Per the germline V gene, CDR1 is MNHEY and CDR2 is SVGAGI. There are 14 residues in the CDR3. The CDR3 sequence: CASSRDRSDQPQHF. The CDR3 nucleotides are TGTGCCAGCAGCAGGGACAGGTCAGACCAGCCCCAGCATTTT.

V is TRBV9 and J is TRBJ2-1, with D perhaps given as TRBD1 or TRBD2 (5 bases each). CDR3 length: 13 amino acids. CDR1 SGDLS and CDR2 YYNGEE come from the germline V gene. Trimming cost V 3 bases and J 10 bases, with 14 bases left between them. The CDR3: CASSAGASPEQFF. CDR3 coding DNA: TGTGCCAGCAGCGCCGGGGCGTCCCCCGAGCAGTTCTTC.

This rearrangement joins TRBV20-1 to TRBJ1-2; D not certain. Germline V gene lookup returns CDR1 DFQATT and CDR2 SNEGSKA (reference sequence). The germline V and J ends were trimmed by 5 bases and 2 bases, with 6 bases remaining between them. The CDR3 loop spans 11 amino acids. As DNA, the CDR3 is TGCAGTGCTTACAACAACTATGGCTACACCTTC. Protein sequence: CSAYNNYGYTF.

The chain links TRBV7-8 to TRBJ2-5; D is perhaps TRBD2 (5 bases). Germline V lookup: CDR1 SGHVS, CDR2 FQNEAQ. V gave up 0 bases and J gave up 3 bases, with 20 bases separating them. The CDR3 is 18 residues long. The CDR3 region has the DNA TGTGCCAGCAGCTTAGCGCGTCTGGAGACTGACGGGGAAGAGACCCAGTACTTC. Protein product: CASSLARLETDGEETQYF.

This clone appeared a few times. The chain joins TRBV6-1 to TRBJ2-2, with D possibly called TRBD1 or TRBD2 (5 bases each). Germline-derived CDR1 and CDR2 are MNHNS and SASEGT. Between the trimmed V and J ends, which lost 5 bases and 3 bases, there was a span of 13 bases. The CDR3 sequence is 15 residues long. The CDR3 spells CASSWGILDTGELFF. As DNA, the CDR3 is TGTGCCAGCAGTTGGGGGATTCTGGACACCGGGGAGCTGTTTTTT.

V usage is TRBV20-1 and J usage is TRBJ2-1; no firm D call. The CDR3 consists of 10 residues. V was clipped by 1 base and J by 10 bases, with 5 bases between them. CDR1 and CDR2 (germline): DFQATT, SNEGSKA (reference sequence). CDR3 DNA: TGCAGTGCTAGAGCCATGGAGCAGTTCTTC. Amino acid sequence: CSARAMEQFF.

This CDR3 is CASSLVWETQYF. The CDR3 DNA sequence: TGTGCCAGCAGCTTAGTCTGGGAGACCCAGTACTTC. The chain uses TRBV11-2 and TRBJ2-5; D gene uncertain. V lost 1 base and J lost 5, with 5 bases in between. Germline CDR1 reads SGHAT; CDR2 reads FQNNGV. CDR3 length: 12 amino acids.